This entry is about one T cell receptor (beta chain). As handled by the study authors: Amplification of reference gene primers was used by the study to estimate nucleated cell counts. Here immunoSEQ multiplex PCR was the method, and the copy in TCRdb shows in-frame clones only, minus some. V and J calls and clone size follow that table, whereas D and trimming were derived from the DNA. The table shows some 350,000 clones, with approximately 88% occurring only once. The data derive from a study of blood T cell repertoires in COVID-19. Study-wide background: COVID-19 samples, acute and convalescent, were from the United States, Italy and Spain.

The sequenced sample was peripheral blood. This sequence originates from a woman under 40 with COVID-19, enrolled during active disease.

The DNA of the CDR3 is TGCGCCAGCAGCCAAGGGGGGGGGAGATACACAGATACGCAGTATTTT. It specifies CASSQGGGRYTDTQYF. The V call is TRBV4-1, the J call TRBJ2-3; 7 bases are a match to TRBD2. CDR1 and CDR2 (germline): MGHRA, YSYEKL. The CDR3 spans 16 residues. Trimming took 1 base from V and 2 from J; bases not matched to a gene: 6.